This TCR beta chain was obtained from a study of human T cells and chemical hapten exposure. Via MiXCR, TCRdb re-called the RACE reads, giving one row per CDR3 protein. Of 40,000 or so distinct CDR3 sequences in the sample, about 10% were seen once. Ten or more counts support this clonotype. As for time point: pre-sensitization, week 0. Treatment denoted: therapeutic diphenylcyclopropenone sensitization with weekly scalp DPC. With 10 bases removed from V and 4 bases from J, the gap between germline ends came to 14 bases. This CDR3 region has 12 residues. Per the germline V gene, CDR1 is MGHDK and CDR2 is SYGVNS.

This rearrangement joins TRBV25-1 to TRBJ2-7; D gene ambiguous. This clonotype was obtained from a man under 40 with alopecia areata. Some clones in this sample may be carry-over from other donors' samples. The sample here was whole blood, taken in connection with sensitization to the hapten diphenylcyclopropenone (DPC). The CDR3: CATGRAAYEQYF. For the CDR3, the DNA is TGTGCCACCGGTAGGGCAGCTTACGAGCAGTACTTC.